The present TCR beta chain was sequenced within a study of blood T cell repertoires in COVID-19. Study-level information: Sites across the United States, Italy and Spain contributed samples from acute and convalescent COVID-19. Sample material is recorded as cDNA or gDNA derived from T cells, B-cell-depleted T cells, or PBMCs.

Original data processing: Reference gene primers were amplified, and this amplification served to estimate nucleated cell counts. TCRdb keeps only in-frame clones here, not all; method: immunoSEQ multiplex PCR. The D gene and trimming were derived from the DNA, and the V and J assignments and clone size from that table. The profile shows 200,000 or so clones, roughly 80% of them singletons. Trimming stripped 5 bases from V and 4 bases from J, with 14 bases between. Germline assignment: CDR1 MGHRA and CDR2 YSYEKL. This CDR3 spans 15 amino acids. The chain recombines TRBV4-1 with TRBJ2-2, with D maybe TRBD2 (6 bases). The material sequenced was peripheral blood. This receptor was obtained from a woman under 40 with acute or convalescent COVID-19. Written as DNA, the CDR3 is TGCGCCAGCAGCGCCCCTTTGCGGGGCACCGGGGAGCTGTTTTTT. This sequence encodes CASSAPLRGTGELFF.